A single sample gave rise to the 22 T cell receptor beta chains below, sequenced in a study of blood T cells in healthy people across ages. Through a sample-barcoded 5' primer and a J-beta primer mix, a second PCR was run for roughly 6 to 11 cycles. One entry per CDR3 protein results from TCRdb running MiXCR on the 5' RACE reads. The sample has about 640,000 distinct CDR3 sequences, roughly three fifths seen once. Input material: blood. The receptors were gathered from a man aged 60 to 69 in good health.

In its sample, this clonotype was seen once. A read error may account for a junction end that differs from germline. J is TRBJ1-1 and V is TRBV7-9; 7 bases are shared with TRBD1. This CDR3 comprises 14 residues. Germline V gene sequence: CDR1 SEHNR, CDR2 FQNEAQ (reference sequence). The CDR3 coding sequence is TGTACCAGCAGCTCGCGGGACAGGAACACTGAAGCTTTCTTT. Encoded protein: CTSSSRDRNTEAFF.

This clonotype was observed many times. V and J are TRBV28 and TRBJ1-4, with TRBD1 as a possible D gene (6 bases). Germline V gene lookup returns CDR1 MDHEN and CDR2 SYDVKM. The CDR3 extends over 14 amino acids. Trimming cost V 4 bases and J 7 bases, with 13 bases left between them. In nucleotides, the CDR3 is TGTGCCAGCAGTTCCCCAAGGGGGTTTGAAAAACTGTTTTTT. Amino acids: CASSSPRGFEKLFF.

The rearrangement uses TRBV29-1 and TRBJ2-5; 9 bases line up with TRBD2. V shed 7 bases, J shed 1 base, and the junction held 4 bases outside the gene matches. Germline V lookup: CDR1 SQVTM, CDR2 ANQGSEA. CDR3 size: 13 residues. CDR3 bases: TGCAGCGCAGCGGGGGGTCGCCAAGAGACCCAGTACTTC. Translating gives CSAAGGRQETQYF.

The rearrangement links TRBV6-2 or TRBV6-3 to TRBJ2-3; D perhaps matches TRBD2 (5 bases). The CDR3 has 13 amino acids. CDR1 and CDR2 (germline): MNHEY, SVGEGT. Trimming took 6 bases from V and 4 from J, leaving 11 bases between them. CDR3 coding DNA: TGTGCCAGCAGGGAGAGGGTCCCAGATACGCAGTATTTT. This codes for CASRERVPDTQYF.

This clonotype appeared a few times. V usage is TRBV6-5 and J usage is TRBJ2-1, with 7 bases aligning to TRBD2. V lost 5 bases, J lost 2 bases, and 9 bases stayed unmatched. CDR1 and CDR2 from the germline V gene are MNHEY and SVGAGI. CDR3 size: 16 residues. CDR3 coding DNA: TGTGCCAGCAGTCTACTTGGGGGGGGTACCTACAATGAGCAGTTCTTC. As protein: CASSLLGGGTYNEQFF.

The chain employs TRBV6-5 and TRBJ2-7, with TRBD2 identical over 15 bases. The last part of the DNA fits TRBJ2-5 better; the J call may be wrong. CDR3 length: 16 residues. Per the germline V gene, CDR1 is MNHEY and CDR2 is SVGAGI. The CDR3 DNA follows: TGTGCCAGCAGTCGGGGACTAGCGGGGGGCGGAGAGACCCAGTACTTC. Its translation is CASSRGLAGGGETQYF.

This clonotype was picked up one time. The V gene is TRBV7-6, the J gene TRBJ2-1; 11 nucleotides match TRBD1. Looked up from germline, CDR1 is SGHVS and CDR2 is FNYEAQ. J was trimmed by 9 bases and V by 6 bases; bases with no gene match: 7. CDR3 length equals 14 residues. This CDR3 is CASREGDRGAEQFF. CDR3 coding DNA: TGTGCCAGCAGGGAAGGGGACAGGGGGGCTGAGCAGTTCTTC.

This chain links TRBV13 with TRBJ1-6; D is unresolved. CDR3 length equals 14 residues. Germline V gene sequence: CDR1 PRHDT, CDR2 FYEKMQ (reference sequence). V dropped 6 bases and J dropped 1 base, with 7 bases sitting between them. CDR3 coding DNA: TGTGCCAGCAGGGTGGGATCCTATAATTCACCCCTCCACTTT. Protein sequence: CASRVGSYNSPLHF.

The chain uses TRBV3-1 and TRBJ1-2, with D unresolved. Germline V lookup: CDR1 LGHDT, CDR2 YNNKEL (reference sequence). Trimming removed 0 bases from V and 8 bases from J, with 16 bases in between. This CDR3 has 15 amino acids. As DNA, the CDR3 is TGTGCCAGCAGCCAAGATGCTTGGACCCCTTGGGGCTACACCTTC. Translation: CASSQDAWTPWGYTF.

This clonotype was counted only a few times. The chain uses TRBV20-1 and TRBJ1-5; perhaps TRBD1 as D (5 bases). Per the germline V gene, CDR1 is DFQATT and CDR2 is SNEGSKA (reference sequence). Trimming left V 0 bases short and J 3 bases short, with 9 bases between. The CDR3 spans 14 residues. For the CDR3, the DNA is TGCAGTGCTAGAGAAGACAGTAACAATCAGCCCCAGCATTTT. It specifies CSAREDSNNQPQHF.

J is TRBJ1-2 and V is TRBV9; no definite D call. Germline CDR1 and CDR2: SGDLS and YYNGEE. The length of the CDR3 is 12 residues. V lost 0 bases to trimming and J lost 6 bases, with 6 bases between them. For the CDR3, the DNA is TGTGCCAGCAGCGTAGCGGCGGATGGCTACACCTTC. Protein sequence: CASSVAADGYTF.

The chain carries TRBV29-1 and TRBJ1-1; D is unclear. The CDR3 extends over 11 amino acids. Germline CDR1 is SQVTM and CDR2 is ANQGSEA. Trimming took off 7 bases at V and 1 base at J, with 7 bases between the two ends. Here the CDR3 DNA reads TGCAGCGCCAACAAGAACACTGAAGCTTTCTTT. Translating gives CSANKNTEAFF.

The rearrangement links TRBV5-6 to TRBJ2-2; TRBD2 matches at 10 bases. This CDR3 contains 15 residues. The germline CDR1 and CDR2 sequences are SGHDT and YYEEEE. The trim removed 0 bases at V and 6 bases at J, leaving 2 bases unmatched. CDR3 loop: CASSLETSGPGELFF. The CDR3 DNA reads as TGTGCCAGCAGCTTGGAGACTAGCGGGCCCGGGGAGCTGTTTTTT.

This sequence joins TRBV29-1 and TRBJ2-1, with D maybe TRBD1 (6 bases). The CDR3 is 11 amino acids. Trimming removed 5 bases from V and 4 bases from J, with 6 bases in between. Per the germline V gene, CDR1 is SQVTM and CDR2 is ANQGSEA. In DNA, the CDR3 is TGCAGCGTTCAGGGGTACAATGAGCAGTTCTTC. It translates to CSVQGYNEQFF.

The rearrangement joins TRBV20-1 to TRBJ1-2; a weak D match, TRBD1 (6 bases). Trimming took 5 bases from V and 6 from J, leaving 19 bases between them. This CDR3 spans 14 amino acids. Germline-derived CDR1 and CDR2 are DFQATT and SNEGSKA (reference sequence). The CDR3 region has the DNA TGCAGTGCTGGGCAGGGGAGAGCGATTGATGGCTACACCTTC. Translated: CSAGQGRAIDGYTF.

The CDR3 region has the DNA TGTGCCAGCAGCCCCCGGGACAGGGCGCGGAATGAGCAGTTCTTC. Amino acid sequence: CASSPRDRARNEQFF. The chain combines TRBV5-8 with TRBJ2-1, with 9 bases matching TRBD1. This CDR3 is built from 15 residues. CDR1 SGHTS and CDR2 YDEGEE come from the germline V gene. V shed 4 bases, J shed 7 bases, and the junction held 9 bases outside the gene matches.

The J gene is TRBJ2-7, the V gene TRBV4-1; tentative D call: TRBD2 (5 bases). The ends were cut back, 0 bases at V and 7 bases at J, with 19 bases in the middle. CDR3 length equals 16 residues. Germline V gene lookup returns CDR1 MGHRA and CDR2 YSYEKL. The CDR3 here is CASSQERRGFNNEQYF. The CDR3 region has the DNA TGCGCCAGCAGCCAAGAACGGCGAGGGTTTAACAATGAGCAGTACTTC.

DNA of the CDR3: TGCAGTGCTAGAGTGGCAGGGTTAGAGACCCAGTACTTC. Translation gives CSARVAGLETQYF. The chain carries TRBV20-1 and TRBJ2-5, with D perhaps TRBD1 (5 bases). This CDR3 is 13 amino acids long. Looked up from germline, CDR1 is DFQATT and CDR2 is SNEGSKA (reference sequence). V lost 1 base, J lost 4 bases, and 10 bases lay in between.

The chain is built from TRBV29-1 and TRBJ2-1; D perhaps matches TRBD2 (6 bases). The CDR3 runs 13 residues. CDR1 is SQVTM and CDR2 is ANQGSEA in the germline V gene. V was clipped by 7 bases and J by 8 bases, with 18 bases between them. The CDR3 coding sequence is TGCAGCGCGCGCCTTGGGGGAGGCGATGAGCAGTTCTTC. Encoded protein: CSARLGGGDEQFF.

The table lists this clonotype with a few counts. The chain joins TRBV7-9 to TRBJ1-1, with a tentative D call TRBD1 (6 bases). Trimming cost V 6 bases and J 4 bases, with 12 bases left between them. The germline gives CDR1 SEHNR, CDR2 FQNEAQ (reference sequence). This CDR3 has 13 amino acids. CDR3 loop: CASRAGAVTEAFF. The CDR3 DNA reads TGTGCCAGCAGAGCAGGGGCTGTCACTGAAGCTTTCTTT.

The chain is built from TRBV6-5 and TRBJ2-3; D uncertain. The CDR3 totals 15 residues. CDR1 and CDR2 (germline): MNHEY, SVGAGI. V was trimmed by 2 bases and J by 0 bases, leaving 9 bases between them. The CDR3: CASSYGRLSTDTQYF. CDR3 sequence (DNA): TGTGCCAGCAGTTACGGTCGGCTAAGCACAGATACGCAGTATTTT.

This clonotype was seen more than once but under ten times. The V and J genes are TRBV20-1 and TRBJ2-7; 7 nucleotides align to TRBD1. Looked up from germline, CDR1 is DFQATT and CDR2 is SNEGSKA (reference sequence). The CDR3 totals 15 residues. Trimming cost V 1 base and J 3 bases; bases outside gene matches: 9. Written as DNA, the CDR3 is TGCAGTGCTAGAGCCCCGGGACAGAACCTCTACGAGCAGTACTTC. Translation gives CSARAPGQNLYEQYF.